This T cell receptor beta chain comes out of a study of blood T cell repertoires in COVID-19 (TCRdb year 2020). Background for the entire study: The collaborator samples originated in the United States, Italy and Spain and spanned the acute and convalescent phases of COVID-19. The prospective study material was composed of cDNA or gDNA derived from T cells, B-cell-depleted T cells, or PBMCs. Deeply sampled blood TCRbeta repertoires from subjects exposed to, actively infected with, or recovered from COVID-19 were included in the dataset. A freely available public database, intended as a resource for researchers studying the immune response to SARS-CoV-2, is where the repertoires were released. The samples were drawn from two sources: the first 160 participants of the ongoing ImmuneRACE study, and 950 to 1,500 subjects contributed by 6 global collaborators. Sample metadata almost always included a de-identified subject ID, COVID-19 status, age in years and sex. Where available, HLA class I and class II types were taken from metadata supplied by the sample provider and were not determined by assay-based typing.

TCRbeta CDR3 regions were amplified from genomic DNA by means of the immunoSEQ Assay, a bias-controlled multiplex PCR. The published analysis was carried out like this. Within the assay, amplification of reference gene primers was used to estimate how many nucleated cells each sample contained. Sequence reads were collapsed and filtered to measure the absolute abundance of every unique TCRbeta CDR3 rearrangement. For each sample, productive Simpson clonality was calculated as the square root of Simpson's diversity index over productive rearrangements. Here the immuneACCESS table is served through TCRdb, limited to in-frame sequences with V and J called. Missing clones are a known gap in these copies; in checked studies unresolved V genes cover under half, and the rest lacks a known reason. V, J and clone size derive from that table, while D and trimming were established from the DNA sequence. Counted in this sample were about 200,000 clones; nearly 90% of them appeared once. In total, the top ten clones hold about 4% of the sample.

Beyond this particular receptor, the publication reports: The amount of clinical and demographic metadata varied by source and participant and was provided uncurated.

As for this clone: The target of this receptor is not known. No base quality values were provided; no much bigger clone lies one nucleotide off.

Enrolling through a virtual design, the prospective study's participants ranged in age from roughly 18 to 100 years and lived across roughly 24 United States geographic areas. In the prospective study, cohorts were assigned on the basis of participant-reported clinical history obtained from a screening survey and a study questionnaire. Mobile phlebotomists in the prospective study collected whole blood, serum and a nasopharyngeal or oropharyngeal swab from every participant. Additional blood draws and questionnaires over an approximately 2-month period could optionally be provided by prospective study participants. Before DNA extraction, prospective study blood samples were shipped either frozen or at room temperature. Material: PBMCs or T cells enriched from blood (not recorded which). The sequence was collected from a woman in her 30s with acute COVID-19.

The encoded CDR3 is CASSLPGVETQYF. The DNA sequence is given as TGTGCCAGCAGCTTACCGGGGGTTGAGACCCAGTACTTC. The sequence is built from TRBV7-9 and TRBJ2-5, with a weak D call of TRBD2 (6 bases match). Trimming removed 2 bases from V and 5 bases from J, leaving 9 bases between the germline ends. From the germline V gene (reference sequence), CDR1 is SEHNR and CDR2 is FQNEAQ. The CDR3 runs 13 residues from the cysteine to the phenylalanine. Just the 39-base CDR3 DNA is kept, in frame starting at base 1.